The 20 T cell receptor beta chains presented below share a single source sample, sequenced in a study of cytomegalovirus exposure and HLA in healthy donors. PCR employed 60 Vbeta and 13 Jbeta primers. Clones were sequenced by immunoSEQ multiplex PCR, and TCRdb holds only the in-frame ones, with some missing. The sample totals tens of thousands of clones. Sequenced input: PBMCs. The origin of the receptors is a female donor in good health and CMV-seronegative.

The chain links TRBV7-9 to TRBJ1-3; D gene uncertain. Germline CDR1 and CDR2: SEHNR and FQNEAQ (reference sequence). V was shortened by 10 bases and J by 4 bases, with 14 bases between the two germline ends. CDR3 length equals 13 residues. CDR3: CAIDLRNGNTIYF. CDR3 coding DNA: TGTGCCATCGACCTGCGGAACGGAAACACCATATATTTT.

The chain has TRBV7-9 and TRBJ2-6, with a tentative D call TRBD2 (5 bases). CDR1 is SEHNR and CDR2 is FQNEAQ in the germline V gene (reference sequence). CDR3 length: 15 residues. V gave up 3 bases and J gave up 2 bases, with 8 bases separating them. The CDR3 coding sequence is TGTGCCAGCAGCTTCGGGGTGGCTGGGGCCAACGTCCTGACTTTC. Protein: CASSFGVAGANVLTF.

The genes are TRBV18 and TRBJ1-2, with D unclear. CDR1 KGHSH and CDR2 LQKENI come from the germline V gene. The V gene lost 2 bases and the J gene lost 1 base, with 5 bases spanning the gap. CDR3 size: 13 residues. CDR3 protein: CASSPTGNYGYTF. Here the CDR3 DNA reads TGTGCCAGCTCACCAACGGGTAACTATGGCTACACCTTC.

The V and J genes are TRBV18 and TRBJ1-3, with 7 bases lining up with TRBD1. Per germline, CDR1 KGHSH and CDR2 LQKENI. This CDR3 has 19 residues. V shed 1 base, J shed 4 bases, and the junction held 16 bases outside the gene matches. CDR3 in amino acids: CASSPLGQVASSQGNTIYF. The DNA of the CDR3 is TGTGCCAGCTCACCACTCGGACAGGTGGCCTCGTCCCAAGGAAACACCATATATTTT.

V gene TRBV5-1 combines with J gene TRBJ1-4, with D uncertain. Germline values: CDR1 SGHRS, CDR2 YFSETQ. The CDR3 is made up of 14 amino acids. V lost 0 bases and J 4 bases, leaving 7 bases between the germline ends. CDR3 residues: CASSLAGSNEKLFF. DNA for the CDR3: TGCGCCAGCAGCTTGGCGGGGAGTAATGAAAAACTGTTTTTT.

The rearrangement uses TRBV6-1 and TRBJ1-1; 7 nucleotides align to TRBD1. V lost 8 bases, J lost 0 bases, and 12 bases stayed unmatched. This CDR3 has 16 amino acids. Per the germline V gene, CDR1 is MNHNS and CDR2 is SASEGT. This CDR3 reads CASREGGSLMNTEAFF. The CDR3 region has the DNA TGTGCCAGCCGCGAAGGGGGCTCTCTTATGAACACTGAAGCTTTCTTT.

The rearrangement joins TRBV5-4 to TRBJ1-5, with D possibly TRBD1 on 6 matching bases. Germline assignment: CDR1 SGHNT and CDR2 YYREEE (reference sequence). The CDR3 spans 13 residues. V was pared by 7 bases and J by 6 bases, with 14 bases between. CDR3 DNA: TGTGCCAGCTCAGGGGACATGAGTCAGCCCCAGCATTTT. Its protein is CASSGDMSQPQHF.

This chain joins TRBV7-9 and TRBJ2-7, with 11 positions matching TRBD2. V shed 5 bases and J 3 bases; nucleotides not matched to a gene: 9. The CDR3 is made up of 16 amino acids. Germline loops: CDR1 SEHNR, CDR2 FQNEAQ (reference sequence). CDR3 coding DNA: TGTGCCAGCAGCGTCCGGCAAGGGACTAGCGGCTACGAGCAGTACTTC. Its translation: CASSVRQGTSGYEQYF.

The CDR3 region has the DNA TGCGCCAGCAGCCAAGAGAGCCTAGCGGGGGTTGACAATGAGCAGTTCTTC. Translation gives CASSQESLAGVDNEQFF. V usage is TRBV4-3 and J usage is TRBJ2-1; 10 bases match TRBD2. V trimming: 0 bases; J trimming: 5 bases; junction bases outside the gene matches: 7. Germline V gives CDR1 LGHNA, CDR2 YSLEER. This CDR3 spans 17 amino acids.

The chain carries TRBV5-1 and TRBJ1-5, with D possibly being TRBD1 (6 bases). Germline assignment: CDR1 SGHRS and CDR2 YFSETQ. Trimming cost V 4 bases and J 3 bases, with 17 bases left between them. This CDR3 has 16 amino acids. The CDR3 DNA follows: TGCGCCAGCAGCCCAGAGGGGGGGGAATACAATCAGCCCCAGCATTTT. Its translation is CASSPEGGEYNQPQHF.

This chain links TRBV4-3 with TRBJ1-1; TRBD1 matches at 7 bases. Trimming took 0 bases from V and 0 from J; bases not matched to a gene: 7. The CDR3 contains 17 residues. The V gene's germline CDR1 is LGHNA and CDR2 YSLEER. The CDR3 coding sequence is TGCGCCAGCAGCCAAGAGGGTGGGGACAGCTTGAACACTGAAGCTTTCTTT. Amino acids: CASSQEGGDSLNTEAFF.

The chain has TRBV6-5 and TRBJ2-1; possibly TRBD2 for D (5 bases). V was clipped by 6 bases and J by 6 bases, with 9 bases between them. Per the germline V gene, CDR1 is MNHEY and CDR2 is SVGAGI. This CDR3 has 12 amino acids. The CDR3 loop is CASRGVANEQFF. The CDR3 DNA follows: TGTGCCAGCAGGGGAGTCGCCAATGAGCAGTTCTTC.

The genes are TRBV4-2 and TRBJ1-1; D not certain. Looked up from germline, CDR1 is LGHNA and CDR2 is YNFKEQ. V was pared by 4 bases and J by 1 base, with 13 bases between. CDR3 length: 15 amino acids. CDR3 sequence reads: CASSPLLSGNTEAFF. The CDR3 bases are TGTGCCAGCAGCCCTCTCCTCTCGGGGAACACTGAAGCTTTCTTT.

This chain joins TRBV7-9 and TRBJ2-5; unclear D gene. V gave up 6 bases and J gave up 0 bases, with 8 bases separating them. The germline V gene encodes CDR1 SEHNR and CDR2 FQNEAQ (reference sequence). This CDR3 has 13 residues. CDR3 region: CASSSMYQETQYF. The CDR3, as DNA: TGTGCCAGCAGTTCCATGTACCAAGAGACCCAGTACTTC. The entire variable domain, with the rest obtained from reference TRBV7-9 and TRBJ2-5, is as follows: DTGVSQNPRHKITKRGQNVTFRCDPISEHNRLYWYRQTLGQGPEFLTYFQNEAQLEKSRLLSDRFSAERPKGSFSTLEIQRTEQGDSAMYLCASSSMYQETQYFGPGTRLLVL.

The chain joins TRBV5-1 to TRBJ1-1; 9 nucleotides align to TRBD1. The CDR3 contains 15 residues. Trimming cost V 0 bases and J 9 bases; bases outside gene matches: 9. Germline V gives CDR1 SGHRS, CDR2 YFSETQ. CDR3 sequence (DNA): TGCGCCAGCAGCTTGGCCGGAGGGACAGGGTCGCAAGCTTTCTTT. It codes for CASSLAGGTGSQAFF.

The chain uses TRBV27 and TRBJ2-2; tentative D call: TRBD2 (5 bases). The germline V gene has CDR1 MNHEY and CDR2 SMNVEV (reference sequence). The CDR3 runs to 16 residues. V was shortened by 4 bases and J by 5 bases, with 17 bases between the two germline ends. This CDR3 is CASSSPGLSRTGELFF. The CDR3, as DNA: TGTGCCAGCAGTTCCCCCGGACTTTCGAGAACCGGGGAGCTGTTTTTT.

This sequence joins TRBV29-1 and TRBJ1-2; the match to TRBD1 covers 7 bases. Germline CDR1 reads SQVTM; CDR2 reads ANQGSEA. CDR3 size: 13 residues. V shed 5 bases and J 2 bases; nucleotides not matched to a gene: 5. The CDR3 region has the DNA TGCAGCGTTACGATGACAGGGAACTATGGCTACACCTTC. Translating gives CSVTMTGNYGYTF.

The V gene is TRBV4-3, the J gene TRBJ1-2; D gene unclear. The CDR3 is 13 amino acids. V was shortened by 4 bases and J by 3 bases, with 9 bases between the two germline ends. Germline values: CDR1 LGHNA, CDR2 YSLEER. Here the CDR3 DNA reads TGCGCCAGCAGCCGCCGCGGTGACTATGGCTACACCTTC. Protein: CASSRRGDYGYTF.

The V gene is TRBV4-2, the J gene TRBJ2-5; 7 bases match TRBD1. The germline gives CDR1 LGHNA, CDR2 YNFKEQ. This CDR3 contains 15 residues. The V segment lost 2 bases and the J segment 2 bases; nucleotides outside the gene matches: 5. DNA of the CDR3: TGTGCCAGCAGCCAACAACCGGGACAGCAAGAGACCCAGTACTTC. This gives the protein CASSQQPGQQETQYF.

The rearrangement links TRBV30 to TRBJ1-1; no reliable D call. The CDR3 is 12 residues long. Deletions cut 0 bases from V and 4 bases from J, with 6 bases between. CDR1 is GTSNPN, CDR2 SVGIG, per germline (reference sequence). CDR3 sequence reads: CAWSVLATEAFF. As DNA, the CDR3 is TGTGCCTGGAGTGTACTAGCCACTGAAGCTTTCTTT.